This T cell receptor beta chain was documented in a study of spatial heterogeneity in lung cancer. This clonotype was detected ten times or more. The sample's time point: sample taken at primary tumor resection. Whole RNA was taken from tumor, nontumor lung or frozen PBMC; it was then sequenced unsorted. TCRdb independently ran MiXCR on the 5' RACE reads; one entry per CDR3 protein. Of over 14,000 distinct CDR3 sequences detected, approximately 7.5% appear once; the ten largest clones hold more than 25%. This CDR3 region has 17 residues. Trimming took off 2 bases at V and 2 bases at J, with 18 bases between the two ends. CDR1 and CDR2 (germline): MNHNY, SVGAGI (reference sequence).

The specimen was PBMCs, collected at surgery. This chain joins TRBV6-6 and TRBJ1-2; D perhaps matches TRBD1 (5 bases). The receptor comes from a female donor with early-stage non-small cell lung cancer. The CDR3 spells CASSYGAGKGLNYGYTF. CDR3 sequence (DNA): TGTGCCAGCAGTTACGGGGCAGGGAAGGGGCTAAACTATGGCTACACCTTC.